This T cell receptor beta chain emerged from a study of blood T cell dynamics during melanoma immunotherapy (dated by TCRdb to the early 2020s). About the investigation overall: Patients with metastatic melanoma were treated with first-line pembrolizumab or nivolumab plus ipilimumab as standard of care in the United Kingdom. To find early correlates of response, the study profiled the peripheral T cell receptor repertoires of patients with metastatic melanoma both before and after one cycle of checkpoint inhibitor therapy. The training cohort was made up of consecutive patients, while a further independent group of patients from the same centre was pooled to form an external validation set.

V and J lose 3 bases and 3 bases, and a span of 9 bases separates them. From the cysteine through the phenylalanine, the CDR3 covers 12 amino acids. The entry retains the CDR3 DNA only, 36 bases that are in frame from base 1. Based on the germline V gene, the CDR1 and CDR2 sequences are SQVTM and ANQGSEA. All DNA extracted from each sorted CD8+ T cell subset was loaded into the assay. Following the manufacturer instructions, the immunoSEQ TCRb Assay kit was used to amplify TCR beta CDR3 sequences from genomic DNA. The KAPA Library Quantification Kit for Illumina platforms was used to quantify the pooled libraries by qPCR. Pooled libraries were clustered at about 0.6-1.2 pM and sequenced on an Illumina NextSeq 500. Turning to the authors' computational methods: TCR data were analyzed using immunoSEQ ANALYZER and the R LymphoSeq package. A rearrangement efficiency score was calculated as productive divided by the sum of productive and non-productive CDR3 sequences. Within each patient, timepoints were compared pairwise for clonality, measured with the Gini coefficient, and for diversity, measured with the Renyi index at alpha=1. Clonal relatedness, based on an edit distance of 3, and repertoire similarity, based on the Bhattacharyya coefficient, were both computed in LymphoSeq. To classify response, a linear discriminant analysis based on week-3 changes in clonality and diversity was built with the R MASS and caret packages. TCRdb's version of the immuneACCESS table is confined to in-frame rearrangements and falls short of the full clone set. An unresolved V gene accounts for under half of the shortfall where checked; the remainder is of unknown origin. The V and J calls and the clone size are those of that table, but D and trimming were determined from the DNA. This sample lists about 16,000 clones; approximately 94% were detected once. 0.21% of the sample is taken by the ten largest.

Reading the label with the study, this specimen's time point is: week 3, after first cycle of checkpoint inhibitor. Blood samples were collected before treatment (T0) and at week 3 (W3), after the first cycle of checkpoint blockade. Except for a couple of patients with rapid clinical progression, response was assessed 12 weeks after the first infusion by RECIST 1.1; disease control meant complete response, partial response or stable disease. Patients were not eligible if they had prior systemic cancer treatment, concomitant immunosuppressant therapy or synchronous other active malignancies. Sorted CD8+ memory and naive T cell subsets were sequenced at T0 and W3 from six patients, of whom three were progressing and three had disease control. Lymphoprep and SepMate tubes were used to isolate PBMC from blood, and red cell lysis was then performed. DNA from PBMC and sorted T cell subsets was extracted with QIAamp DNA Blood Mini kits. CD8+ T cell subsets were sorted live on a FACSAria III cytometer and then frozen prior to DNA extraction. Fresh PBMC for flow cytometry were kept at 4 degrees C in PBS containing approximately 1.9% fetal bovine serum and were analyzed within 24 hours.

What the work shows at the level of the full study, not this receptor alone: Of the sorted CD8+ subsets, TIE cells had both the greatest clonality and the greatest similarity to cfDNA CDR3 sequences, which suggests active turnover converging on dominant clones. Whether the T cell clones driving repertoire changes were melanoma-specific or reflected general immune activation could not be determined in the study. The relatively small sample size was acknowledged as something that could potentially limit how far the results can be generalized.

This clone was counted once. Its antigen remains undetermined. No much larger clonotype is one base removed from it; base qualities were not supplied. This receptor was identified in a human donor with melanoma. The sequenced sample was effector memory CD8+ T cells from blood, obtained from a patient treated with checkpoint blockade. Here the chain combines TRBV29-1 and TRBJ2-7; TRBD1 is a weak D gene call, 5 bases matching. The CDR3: CSVEGRYYEQYF. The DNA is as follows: TGCAGCGTTGAGGGGCGTTACTACGAGCAGTACTTC.